These 2 T cell receptor beta chains originate from one sample sequenced in a study of T cell responses to AZD1222 COVID-19 vaccine. Profiling relied on immunoSEQ multiplex PCR, and the TCRdb table lists in-frame clones only, not all of them. The sample has about 120,000 clones; approximately 92% are singletons. The specimen comprised peripheral blood, sampled on day 0 of AZD1222 vaccination. The source is an adult in good health.

The chain is built from TRBV7-9 and TRBJ1-2, with D maybe TRBD1 (6 bases). This CDR3 is built from 17 residues. Germline CDR1 reads SEHNR; CDR2 reads FQNEAQ (reference sequence). V was shortened by 5 bases and J by 4 bases, with 23 bases between the two germline ends. This CDR3 reads CASSQNVWTELSYGYTF. CDR3 DNA sequence: TGTGCCAGCAGCCAAAATGTTTGGACAGAGCTAAGCTATGGCTACACCTTC.

This chain joins TRBV24-1 and TRBJ2-7, with 7 bases aligning to TRBD1. Germline V gene data show CDR1 as KGHDR and CDR2 as SFDVKD. The V and J ends lost 5 bases and 3 bases, in that order; junction bases with no gene match: 6. This CDR3 spans 14 amino acids. CDR3 sequence: CATSGGTEGYEQYF. CDR3 in DNA: TGTGCCACCAGTGGGGGGACAGAGGGCTACGAGCAGTACTTC.